The 22 T cell receptor beta chains below come from one sample, sequenced in a study of blood T cells in healthy people across ages. Combining a sample-barcoded 5' primer with a J-beta primer mix, a second PCR ran for roughly 7 to 12 cycles. Using its own MiXCR run on the 5' RACE reads, TCRdb lists one record per CDR3 protein. The sample includes about 1.5 million distinct CDR3 sequences, 35% to 45% of them seen just once. The sequenced material came from blood. All receptors come from a woman younger than 30 in good health.

The chain employs TRBV6-4 and TRBJ2-2, with unresolved D. The V end was cut by 0 bases, the J end by 1 base, with 9 bases between. This CDR3 is 16 amino acids long. Germline CDR1 is MRHNA and CDR2 is SNTAGT. As DNA, the CDR3 is TGTGCCAGCAGTGACTCGGCCAAAGGGAACACCGGGGAGCTGTTTTTT. Its translation: CASSDSAKGNTGELFF.

In its sample, this clonotype was seen once. This sequence joins TRBV10-3 and TRBJ2-7; no definite D call. Germline CDR1 reads ENHRY; CDR2 reads SYGVKD. Trimming took 10 bases from V and 2 from J, leaving 15 bases between them. CDR3 length: 13 residues. This chain's CDR3 is CASALDGAYEQYF. The DNA of the CDR3 is TGTGCCAGCGCATTGGACGGAGCCTACGAGCAGTACTTC.

This clonotype has a single count. The chain employs TRBV6-5 and TRBJ2-3, with D possibly being TRBD1 (6 bases). The CDR3 length is 13 residues. Germline CDR1 and CDR2: MNHEY and SVGAGI. V was clipped by 6 bases and J by 6 bases, with 13 bases between them. The CDR3 DNA follows: TGTGCCAGCAGCGCAGGGGTCTGGGATACGCAGTATTTT. Protein product: CASSAGVWDTQYF.

In this sample, this clonotype turned up a few times. The chain uses TRBV5-1 and TRBJ1-1, with TRBD1 matching 7 bases. The germline V gene has CDR1 SGHRS and CDR2 YFSETQ. This CDR3 region has 17 residues. Trimming cost V 2 bases and J 2 bases; bases outside gene matches: 12. The CDR3 nucleotides read TGCGCCAGCAGCTTCATTCCTCTAAGACAGGGCAACACTGAAGCTTTCTTT. Amino acid sequence: CASSFIPLRQGNTEAFF.

This chain joins TRBV7-9 and TRBJ1-2, with D possibly matching TRBD1 (5 bases). Germline V gene sequence: CDR1 SEHNR, CDR2 FQNEAQ (reference sequence). The CDR3 has 16 amino acids. The V and J ends lost 5 bases and 4 bases respectively, with 20 bases between them. In DNA, the CDR3 is TGTGCCAGCAGCCCTACGGAGGGGCCCAGCGGCTATGGCTACACCTTC. Protein: CASSPTEGPSGYGYTF.

In this sample, this clonotype turned up a few times. This chain uses TRBV5-1 with TRBJ2-3, with D uncertain. Per germline, CDR1 SGHRS and CDR2 YFSETQ. This CDR3 spans 13 amino acids. Trimming removed 1 base from V and 4 bases from J, with 7 bases in between. The DNA for the CDR3 is TGCGCCAGCAGCTTGATGGGCGCAGATACGCAGTATTTT. This encodes CASSLMGADTQYF. The whole variable domain, remainder taken from reference TRBV5-1 and TRBJ2-3, is KAGVTQTPRYLIKTRGQQVTLSCSPISGHRSVSWYQQTPGQGLQFLFEYFSETQRNKGNFPGRFSGRQFSNSRSEMNVSTLELGDSALYLCASSLMGADTQYFGPGTRLTVL.

This clonotype has more than one count but fewer than ten. The V and J genes are TRBV24-1 and TRBJ2-3; D may be TRBD1 (5 bases). With 2 bases removed from V and 0 bases from J, the gap between germline ends came to 8 bases. Germline lookup yields CDR1 KGHDR and CDR2 SFDVKD. The CDR3 length is 15 residues. In DNA, the CDR3 is TGTGCCACCAGTGATTCAGGGCCTAGCACAGATACGCAGTATTTT. It translates to CATSDSGPSTDTQYF.

This clonotype was seen only once. This sequence joins TRBV9 and TRBJ2-1; D ambiguous. The germline V gene encodes CDR1 SGDLS and CDR2 YYNGEE. This CDR3 contains 15 residues. V was trimmed by 0 bases and J by 3 bases, leaving 10 bases between them. The DNA for the CDR3 is TGTGCCAGCAGCGTAGGCGGCAGTTTCTACAATGAGCAGTTCTTC. This codes for CASSVGGSFYNEQFF.

This chain joins TRBV6-5 and TRBJ2-7; 7 bases agree with TRBD1. Germline CDR1 and CDR2: MNHEY and SVGAGI. J gave up 2 bases and V 8 bases, and 12 bases lay outside the gene matches. This CDR3 spans 15 amino acids. CDR3 loop: CASRAPGTEPYEQYF. In nucleotides, the CDR3 is TGTGCCAGCCGTGCCCCCGGGACAGAACCCTACGAGCAGTACTTC.

Note on this clonotype: Germline and junction disagree at one end, which may indicate a read error. This chain uses TRBV5-6 with TRBJ2-7, with D perhaps being TRBD1 or TRBD2 (5 bases each). In germline, CDR1 is SGHDT, CDR2 YYEEEE. The length of the CDR3 is 14 residues. CDR3 sequence (DNA): TGTGCCAGCAGCTTGCCGGGGACGGGGTACGGGCAGTACTTC. Protein sequence: CASSLPGTGYGQYF.

This CDR3 reads CASDPGLAGGREQFF. In nucleotides, the CDR3 is TGTGCCAGCGACCCGGGACTAGCGGGAGGTCGGGAGCAGTTCTTC. This chain uses TRBV11-2 with TRBJ2-1; 15 bases line up with TRBD2. CDR1 SGHAT and CDR2 FQNNGV come from the germline V gene. V gave up 8 bases and J gave up 10 bases; unmatched junction bases: 9. The CDR3 length is 15 residues.

The gene calls are TRBV20-1 and TRBJ2-5; 7 bases align to TRBD1. The CDR3 covers 12 residues. Germline values: CDR1 DFQATT, CDR2 SNEGSKA (reference sequence). Trimming removed 6 bases from V and 4 bases from J; junction bases left unmatched: 5. CDR3 in amino acids: CSAKGARETQYF. CDR3 sequence (DNA): TGCAGTGCAAAGGGGGCGCGAGAGACCCAGTACTTC.

The chain is built from TRBV29-1 and TRBJ1-2, with TRBD1 matching 7 bases. Per the germline V gene, CDR1 is SQVTM and CDR2 is ANQGSEA. CDR3 size: 13 residues. Trimming at V came to 4 bases and at J to 10 bases, leaving 12 bases not matched to a gene. The CDR3 loop is CSVGRTGVWAYTF. DNA for the CDR3: TGCAGCGTTGGAAGGACAGGAGTATGGGCCTACACCTTC.

This clonotype was detected only a few times. The gene calls are TRBV24-1 and TRBJ2-3; the match to TRBD2 covers 8 bases. CDR1 is KGHDR, CDR2 SFDVKD, per germline. V shed 4 bases, J shed 5 bases, and the junction held 10 bases outside the gene matches. The CDR3 has 16 amino acids. CDR3 protein: CATSEGRGGSGDTQYF. In DNA, the CDR3 is TGTGCCACCAGTGAAGGTCGGGGGGGATCGGGAGATACGCAGTATTTT.

The V call is TRBV3-1, the J call TRBJ2-7; D unclear. V lost 4 bases, J lost 1 base, and 8 bases lay in between. CDR1 is LGHDT, CDR2 YNNKEL, per germline (reference sequence). The CDR3 runs 13 residues. CDR3 sequence (DNA): TGTGCCAGCAGCCGGCTCGGGTCCTACGAGCAGTACTTC. The encoded protein is CASSRLGSYEQYF.

The chain combines TRBV4-1 with TRBJ1-1, with a possible D match to TRBD1 (5 bases). Trimming removed 0 bases from V and 7 bases from J, with 12 bases in between. Germline V lookup: CDR1 MGHRA, CDR2 YSYEKL. This CDR3 is built from 14 residues. The CDR3 loop reads CASSQESQGLEAFF. CDR3 sequence (DNA): TGCGCCAGCAGCCAAGAATCCCAGGGACTTGAAGCTTTCTTT.

The table lists this clonotype with a few counts. The CDR3 loop reads CASSLGGPTQYF. CDR3 bases: TGTGCCAGCAGCTTGGGCGGGCCCACCCAGTACTTC. The chain links TRBV7-6 to TRBJ2-5; D is perhaps TRBD2 (5 bases). The germline V gene encodes CDR1 SGHVS and CDR2 FNYEAQ. V lost 3 bases to trimming and J lost 8 bases, with 10 bases between them. The CDR3 consists of 12 residues.

This clonotype was seen only a few times. CDR3 nucleotide sequence: TGCGCCAGCAGCCCTCGGGGCAGGGATCTCTCTGGGGCCAACGTCCTGACTTTC. Translation: CASSPRGRDLSGANVLTF. J is TRBJ2-6 and V is TRBV4-3, with D perhaps TRBD1 or TRBD2 (5 bases each). Trimming removed 4 bases at V and 0 bases at J, with 16 bases between. The CDR3 has 18 residues. CDR1 LGHNA and CDR2 YSLEER come from the germline V gene.

Only a few counts were recorded for this clonotype. The chain recombines TRBV27 with TRBJ1-2, with 9 positions matching TRBD1. Germline CDR1 and CDR2: MNHEY and SMNVEV (reference sequence). CDR3 length: 14 amino acids. Trimming cost V 6 bases and J 5 bases; bases outside gene matches: 7. The CDR3 loop reads CASRNTGGRYGYTF. CDR3 DNA sequence: TGTGCCAGCAGAAATACAGGGGGCAGGTATGGCTACACCTTC.

The rearrangement joins TRBV20-1 to TRBJ2-1; D is undetermined. CDR1 DFQATT and CDR2 SNEGSKA come from the germline V gene (reference sequence). Trimming took 5 bases from V and 7 from J, leaving 9 bases between them. This CDR3 spans 11 amino acids. In nucleotides, the CDR3 is TGCAGTGCTCAAGCAAGTAATGAGCAGTTCTTC. It encodes CSAQASNEQFF.

The V gene is TRBV20-1, the J gene TRBJ1-1; no clear D. The CDR3 consists of 14 residues. Between the trimmed V and J ends, which lost 5 bases and 1 base, there was a span of 14 bases. Germline assignment: CDR1 DFQATT and CDR2 SNEGSKA (reference sequence). CDR3 in DNA: TGCAGTGCTCCCCGGAGGGCAGAGAACACTGAAGCTTTCTTT. This encodes CSAPRRAENTEAFF.

V and J are TRBV6-5 and TRBJ2-2; 8 nucleotides line up with TRBD2. The V gene's germline CDR1 is MNHEY and CDR2 SVGAGI. V dropped 0 bases and J dropped 1; count of bases not matched to a gene: 7. The CDR3 is 18 residues long. The CDR3, as DNA: TGTGCCAGCAGTTACTCGGTCCTAGCGGGCAAGAACACCGGGGAGCTGTTTTTT. Protein: CASSYSVLAGKNTGELFF.